This entry describes one T cell receptor beta chain. Its antigen is not known. A much larger clone lies a single base off, so this may be a read error. This specimen comes from a study of identical twins' blood T cells. Study-wide background: Roughly six alpha and roughly 6 beta libraries together yielded tens of millions of reads. Findings of the study overall: Abundant TCRbeta CDR3s overlapped more between twins than with unrelated donors.

Trimming stripped 11 bases from V and 3 bases from J, with 16 bases between. Per the germline V gene, CDR1 is SNHLY and CDR2 is FYNNEI. There are 13 residues in the CDR3. Donors were six healthy women in three monozygous twin pairs. TCRdb passed the 5' RACE reads through MiXCR, listing each CDR3 protein once. This sample carries a few hundred thousand distinct CDR3 sequences, more than 25% of them seen once, and the ten largest clones take roughly 5.5%. The sequencing input was PBMCs. The chain recombines TRBV2 with TRBJ1-1; perhaps TRBD1 as D (6 bases). This receptor was identified in a woman aged 18 to 55 in good health. CDR3 sequence reads: CAGQLVGDTEAFF. CDR3 DNA sequence: TGTGCCGGACAGCTAGTCGGCGACACTGAAGCTTTCTTT.